A single sample gave rise to the 6 T cell receptor beta chains below, sequenced in a study of CD8+ T cells in alopecia areata. The treatment denotes: oral pan-JAK inhibitor, 5-10 mg twice daily. Once RNA had been extracted, it was reverse transcribed into cDNA to act as the sequencing template. Clones were sequenced by immunoSEQ multiplex PCR, and TCRdb holds only the in-frame ones, with some missing. The table shows about 210,000 clones, with 55% to 70% occurring only once. This sample comprised CD4+ T cells sorted from blood, obtained at week 4, from a patient treated with tofacitinib. These receptors all stem from a human donor with alopecia areata.

This clone occurred once. The CDR3 DNA reads as TGTGCCAGCAGTGAATTAAGGACAGACTACTACAATGAGCAGTTCTTC. Amino acids: CASSELRTDYYNEQFF. The chain recombines TRBV25-1 with TRBJ2-1, with D possibly matching TRBD1 (6 bases). CDR3 length: 16 residues. V gave up 1 base and J gave up 3 bases, with 13 bases separating them. Germline V gene lookup returns CDR1 MGHDK and CDR2 SYGVNS. Complete variable domain (other parts from reference TRBV25-1 and TRBJ2-1): EADIYQTPRYLVIGTGKKITLECSQTMGHDKMYWYQQDPGMELHLIHYSYGVNSTEKGDLSSESTVSRIRTEHFPLTLESARPSHTSQYLCASSELRTDYYNEQFFGPGTRLTVL.

This clone was recorded only once. The V gene is TRBV15, the J gene TRBJ2-1, with 11 bases matching TRBD2. J gave up 8 bases and V 8 bases, and 11 bases lay outside the gene matches. This CDR3 spans 15 amino acids. Germline V gene lookup returns CDR1 LNHNV and CDR2 YYDKDF (reference sequence). The CDR3 region has the DNA TGTGCCACCGGAAAGGGTAGCGGGGGGGCGGATGAGCAGTTCTTC. This sequence encodes CATGKGSGGADEQFF.

V gene TRBV5-6 combines with J gene TRBJ1-6; the match to TRBD1 covers 7 bases. Germline trimming cut 1 base from V and 9 bases from J; bases unmatched to any gene: 7. From germline, CDR1 is SGHDT and CDR2 YYEEEE. The CDR3 consists of 15 residues. The CDR3 loop is CASSLYTGVGSPLHF. The DNA for the CDR3 is TGTGCCAGCAGCTTGTATACAGGGGTTGGTTCACCCCTCCACTTT. Full variable domain (missing parts from reference TRBV5-6 and TRBJ1-6): DAGVTQSPTHLIKTRGQQVTLRCSPKSGHDTVSWYQQALGQGPQFIFQYYEEEERQRGNFPDRFSGHQFPNYSSELNVNALLLGDSALYLCASSLYTGVGSPLHFGNGTRLTVT.

The sample holds one count of this clone. The chain combines TRBV2 with TRBJ2-7; no reliable D call. V lost 5 bases to trimming and J lost 2 bases, with 19 bases between them. The CDR3 totals 16 residues. Looked up from germline, CDR1 is SNHLY and CDR2 is FYNNEI. In nucleotides, the CDR3 is TGTGCCAGCAGTTTGGACGGCCTGGAGTCAACCTACGAGCAGTACTTC. It encodes CASSLDGLESTYEQYF.

In this sample, this clone turned up a few times. The same CDR3 also results from other DNA sequences found in this sample. This chain connects TRBV15 to TRBJ2-5; D possibly corresponds to TRBD1 (6 bases). Germline CDR1 LNHNV, CDR2 YYDKDF (reference sequence). The CDR3 is made up of 14 amino acids. Trimming stripped 0 bases from V and 2 bases from J, with 7 bases between. The CDR3 DNA reads TGTGCCACCAGCAGAGATCAGGGGCAAGAGACCCAGTACTTC. Its translation: CATSRDQGQETQYF.

J is TRBJ2-3 and V is TRBV27; D is perhaps TRBD2 (5 bases). From germline, CDR1 is MNHEY and CDR2 SMNVEV (reference sequence). There are 13 residues in the CDR3. The CDR3 bases are TGTGCAGCACGGGGTTACGAGGGAGATACGCAGTATTTT. This encodes CAARGYEGDTQYF.